Listed below are T cell receptor beta chains from one sample, sequenced in a study of post-analysis software for immune sequencing data. TCRdb itself ran the PCR reads through MiXCR, one entry per CDR3 protein. Seen here are approximately 660,000 distinct CDR3 sequences, about 60% observed once, and the top ten hold approximately 10%. The source material was blood. Every receptor here comes from a girl aged 2-10 years with multiple sclerosis. The CDR3 runs from the conserved cysteine through the conserved F or W. A D gene is named only where the DNA matches it firmly. Some rows have no size entry. The others give once, few or many, or a class for an expanded clone.

TGCGCCAGTAGCTTGGGCCACAGTGGGGCACACGAGCAGTACTTC CASSLGHSGAHEQYF TRBV5-1 NA few TRBJ2-7
TGTGCCAGCAGACGGGGCCTGAGTGAAAAACTGTTTTTT CASRRGLSEKLFF TRBV7-2 NA NA TRBJ1-4
TGTGCCAGCTCACCTAGCGGGGGATATACGCAGTATTTT CASSPSGGYTQYF TRBV18 TRBD2 NA TRBJ2-3
TGTGCCAGCAGCTTCCTGGGACAGGGGTCCTTCTCTGGGGCCAACGTCCTGACTTTC CASSFLGQGSFSGANVLTF TRBV7-3 TRBD1 NA TRBJ2-6
TGTGCCAGCAGCCCTACCAGGGAAAACATTCAGTACTTC CASSPTRENIQYF TRBV5-6 NA NA TRBJ2-4
TGTGCCAGCAGCTCGCCGGGGGGGCAAGAGACCCAGTACTTC CASSSPGGQETQYF TRBV7-9 TRBD2 NA TRBJ2-5
TGTGCCAGCAGCTTGCTCGCGGGGGGAAAAGATACGCAGTATTTT CASSLLAGGKDTQYF TRBV5-5 TRBD2 NA TRBJ2-3
TGCAGCGTTGGACAGGGCGGAGAGCAGTACTTC CSVGQGGEQYF TRBV29-1 TRBD1 NA TRBJ2-7
TGCGCCAGCAGCTTGGAAGGGACAGGGGCCTCCTGGGCGTCCCAGTACTTC CASSLEGTGASWASQYF TRBV5-1 TRBD1 NA TRBJ2-5
TGTGCCAGCAGTTTAATGGGCAATGAGCAGTTCTTC CASSLMGNEQFF TRBV28 NA few TRBJ2-1
TGTGCCAGCAGCCGTGGGACAGGGGGCCCCGGGGAGCTGTTTTTT CASSRGTGGPGELFF TRBV7-8 TRBD1 NA TRBJ2-2
TGTGCCAGCAGTCAAGGGGGGACTGGGGAAGGAGCTTTCTTT CASSQGGTGEGAFF TRBV21-1 NA NA TRBJ1-1
TGCAGTGCTAGACCCACAGGGAGAGGGCTAGAGACCCAGTACTTC CSARPTGRGLETQYF TRBV20-1 NA NA TRBJ2-5
TGTGCCAGCAGTCCGGACAGGGACCTCTATGGCTACACCTTC CASSPDRDLYGYTF TRBV27 TRBD1 NA TRBJ1-2
TGCAGTGCTAGAGCCCCTGACTGGCCCAACTCCTACGAGCAGTACTTC CSARAPDWPNSYEQYF TRBV20-1 NA NA TRBJ2-7
TGCGCCAGCAGCCCTATCGGGGGCACAGATACGCAGTATTTT CASSPIGGTDTQYF TRBV10-1 NA NA TRBJ2-3
TGCAGCGTTGAAATCGATTGGAGTGAGCAGTTCTTC CSVEIDWSEQFF TRBV29-1 NA NA TRBJ2-1
TGCGCCAGCGCCCTCGGAACTAGTCCCCACGAGCAGTACTTC CASALGTSPHEQYF TRBV5-1 NA NA TRBJ2-7
TGCGCCACCAGAACAGGGTCGGTCACTGAAGCTTTCTTT CATRTGSVTEAFF TRBV3-1 NA NA TRBJ1-1
TGCAGTGCTCGAACAGGGCCGATTTGGGGATACGAGCAGTACTTC CSARTGPIWGYEQYF TRBV20-1 NA few TRBJ2-7
TGTGCCAGCTCGCGACAGGGACGGGCCGGGGAGGGCCAGTACTTC CASSRQGRAGEGQYF TRBV2 NA NA TRBJ2-5
TGTGCCAGCAGCTTAGCGCGCTTAGCGCTCCCCAGGGAGACCCAGTACTTC CASSLARLALPRETQYF TRBV11-1 NA few TRBJ2-5
TGTGCCAGCACTGACCGGGACCCCGGTGAGCAGTTCTTC CASTDRDPGEQFF TRBV12-3/TRBV12-4 NA NA TRBJ2-1
TGTGCCAGCAGTCACACAGGGACAGATACGCAGTATTTT CASSHTGTDTQYF TRBV5-5 NA few TRBJ2-3
TGCAGCGTTGGAGGGAACGCTGAAGCTTTCTTT CSVGGNAEAFF TRBV29-1 NA NA TRBJ1-1
TGTGCCTGGAGTGTACTTGCAGCGGGAGAGGGCGAGCAGTACTTC CAWSVLAAGEGEQYF TRBV30 TRBD2 NA TRBJ2-7
TGCAGCGGCAGAAGGGATACGCAGTATTTT CSGRRDTQYF TRBV29-1 NA few TRBJ2-3
TGTGCCAGCAGCGTTCGGGACAGGAACACCGGGGAGCTGTTTTTT CASSVRDRNTGELFF TRBV7-8 TRBD1 NA TRBJ2-2
TGTGCCAGCAGCCCAGCCGGGACAACGGTCGATGAGCAGTTCTTC CASSPAGTTVDEQFF TRBV7-9 NA NA TRBJ2-1